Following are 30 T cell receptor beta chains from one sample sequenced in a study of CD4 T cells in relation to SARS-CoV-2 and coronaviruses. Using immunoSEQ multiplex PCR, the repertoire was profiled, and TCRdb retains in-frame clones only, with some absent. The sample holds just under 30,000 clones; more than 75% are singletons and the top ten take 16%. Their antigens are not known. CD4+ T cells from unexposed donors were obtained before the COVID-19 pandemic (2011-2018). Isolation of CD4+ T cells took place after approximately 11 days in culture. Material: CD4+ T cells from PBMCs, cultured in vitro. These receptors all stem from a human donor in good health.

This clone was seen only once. CDR3 residues: CASSLNPPGGNTGELFF. The CDR3 DNA follows: TGTGCCAGCAGCTTAAATCCTCCCGGGGGCAACACCGGGGAGCTGTTTTTT. The chain links TRBV7-3 to TRBJ2-2; D tentatively reads TRBD1 or TRBD2 (6 bases each). V lost 1 base, J lost 2 bases, and 14 bases lay in between. The germline CDR1 and CDR2 sequences are SGHTA and FQGTGA. The CDR3 sequence is 17 residues long.

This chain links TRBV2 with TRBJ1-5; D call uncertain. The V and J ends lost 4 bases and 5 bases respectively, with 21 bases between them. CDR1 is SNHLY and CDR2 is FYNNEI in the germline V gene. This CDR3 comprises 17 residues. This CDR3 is CASSVSPTSREYQPQHF. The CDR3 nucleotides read TGTGCCAGCAGTGTCTCGCCCACGTCGAGGGAGTATCAGCCCCAGCATTTT.

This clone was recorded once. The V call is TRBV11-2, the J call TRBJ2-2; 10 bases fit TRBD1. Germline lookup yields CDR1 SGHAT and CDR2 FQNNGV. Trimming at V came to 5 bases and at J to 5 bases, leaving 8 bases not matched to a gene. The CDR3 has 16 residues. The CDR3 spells CASSETGGSTTGELFF. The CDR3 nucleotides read TGTGCCAGCAGCGAGACAGGGGGCAGTACTACCGGGGAGCTGTTTTTT.

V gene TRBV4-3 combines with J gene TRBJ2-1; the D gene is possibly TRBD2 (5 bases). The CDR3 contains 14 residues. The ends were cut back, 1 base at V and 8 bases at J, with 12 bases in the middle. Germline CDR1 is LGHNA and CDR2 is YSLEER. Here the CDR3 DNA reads TGCGCCAGCAGCCAAGGACTGCCGAGGGATGAGCAGTTCTTC. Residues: CASSQGLPRDEQFF.

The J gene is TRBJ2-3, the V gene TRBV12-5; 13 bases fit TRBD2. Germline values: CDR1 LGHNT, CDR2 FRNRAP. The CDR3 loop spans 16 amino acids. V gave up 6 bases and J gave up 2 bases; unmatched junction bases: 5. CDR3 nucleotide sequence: TGTGCTAGTGGGTCGGGACTAGCGGGGCCCACAGATACGCAGTATTTT. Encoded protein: CASGSGLAGPTDTQYF.

The CDR3 DNA reads as TGTGCCAGTAGTATAGGGATTGGGGGAGGGAGCTCCTACAATGAGCAGTTCTTC. Residues: CASSIGIGGGSSYNEQFF. This sequence joins TRBV19 and TRBJ2-1; 7 bases agree with TRBD2. The CDR3 extends over 18 amino acids. Germline-derived CDR1 and CDR2 are LNHDA and SQIVND (reference sequence). With 1 base clipped from V and 0 bases from J, the junction kept 9 bases outside the gene matches.

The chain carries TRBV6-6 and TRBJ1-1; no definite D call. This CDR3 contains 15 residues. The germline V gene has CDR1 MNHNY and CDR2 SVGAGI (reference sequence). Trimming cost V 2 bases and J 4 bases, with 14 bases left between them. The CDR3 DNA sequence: TGTGCCAGCAGTTACCCCGCGGGTTCGGGCACTGAAGCTTTCTTT. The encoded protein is CASSYPAGSGTEAFF.

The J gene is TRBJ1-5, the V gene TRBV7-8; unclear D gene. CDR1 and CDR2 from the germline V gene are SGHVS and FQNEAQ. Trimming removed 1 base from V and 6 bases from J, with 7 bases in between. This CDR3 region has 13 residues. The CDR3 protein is CASSLENRQPQHF. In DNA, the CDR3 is TGTGCCAGCAGCTTAGAGAACCGTCAGCCCCAGCATTTT.

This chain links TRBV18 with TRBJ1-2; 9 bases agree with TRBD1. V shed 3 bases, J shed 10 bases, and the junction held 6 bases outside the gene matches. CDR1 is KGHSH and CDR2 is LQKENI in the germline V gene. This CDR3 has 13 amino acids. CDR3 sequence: CASSPPGQGIYTF. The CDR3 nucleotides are TGTGCCAGCTCACCCCCGGGACAGGGAATCTACACCTTC.

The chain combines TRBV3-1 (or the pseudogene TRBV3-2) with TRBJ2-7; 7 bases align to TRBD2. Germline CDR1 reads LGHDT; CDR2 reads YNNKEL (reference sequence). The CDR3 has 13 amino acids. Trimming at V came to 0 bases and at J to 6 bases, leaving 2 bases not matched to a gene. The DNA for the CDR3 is TGTGCCAGCAGCCAAGAAGGGGAGGGCGAGCAGTACTTC. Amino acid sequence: CASSQEGEGEQYF.

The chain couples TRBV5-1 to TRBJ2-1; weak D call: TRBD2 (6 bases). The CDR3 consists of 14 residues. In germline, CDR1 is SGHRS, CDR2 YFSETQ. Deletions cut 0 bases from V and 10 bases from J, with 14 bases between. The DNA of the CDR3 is TGCGCCAGCAGCTTGGAGACTAGGTATGAGGAGCAGTTCTTC. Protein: CASSLETRYEEQFF.

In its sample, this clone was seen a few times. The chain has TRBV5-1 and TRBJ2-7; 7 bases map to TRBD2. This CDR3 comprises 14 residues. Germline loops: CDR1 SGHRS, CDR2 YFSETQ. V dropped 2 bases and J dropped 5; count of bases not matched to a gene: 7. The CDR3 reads CASSLAGLSHEQYF. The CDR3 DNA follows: TGCGCCAGCAGCTTAGCGGGACTATCCCACGAGCAGTACTTC.

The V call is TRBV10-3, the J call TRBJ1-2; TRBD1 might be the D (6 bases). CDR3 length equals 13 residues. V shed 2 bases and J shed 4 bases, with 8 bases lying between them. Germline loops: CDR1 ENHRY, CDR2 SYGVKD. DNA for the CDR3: TGTGCCATCAGTGAGGGGGGGCCCTATGGCTACACCTTC. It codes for CAISEGGPYGYTF.

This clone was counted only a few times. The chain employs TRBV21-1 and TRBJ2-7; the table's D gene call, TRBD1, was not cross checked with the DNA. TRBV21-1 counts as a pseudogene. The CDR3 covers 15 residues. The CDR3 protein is CASSNEQGAPYEQYF. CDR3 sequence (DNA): TGTGCCAGCAGCAATGAGCAGGGGGCCCCCTACGAGCAGTACTTC.

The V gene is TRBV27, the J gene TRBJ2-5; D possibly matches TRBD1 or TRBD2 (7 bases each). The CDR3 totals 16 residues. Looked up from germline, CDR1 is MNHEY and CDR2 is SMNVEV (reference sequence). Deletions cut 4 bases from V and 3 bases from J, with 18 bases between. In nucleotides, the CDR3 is TGTGCCAGCAGTTCAAGCAGGGGGGGGTATAAAGAGACCCAGTACTTC. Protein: CASSSSRGGYKETQYF.

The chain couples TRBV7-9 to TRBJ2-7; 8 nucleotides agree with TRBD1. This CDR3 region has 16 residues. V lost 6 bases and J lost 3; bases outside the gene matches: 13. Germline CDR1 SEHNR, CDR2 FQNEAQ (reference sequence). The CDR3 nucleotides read TGTGCCAGCAGTCAATTAAGACAGGGGCTCTACTACGAGCAGTACTTC. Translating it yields CASSQLRQGLYYEQYF.

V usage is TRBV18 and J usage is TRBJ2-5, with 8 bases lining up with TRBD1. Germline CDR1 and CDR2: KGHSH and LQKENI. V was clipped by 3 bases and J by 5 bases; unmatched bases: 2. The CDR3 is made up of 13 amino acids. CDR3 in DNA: TGTGCCAGCTCACCCTCAGGGGGCGAGACCCAGTACTTC. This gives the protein CASSPSGGETQYF. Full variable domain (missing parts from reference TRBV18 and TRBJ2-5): NAGVMQNPRHLVRRRGQEARLRCSPMKGHSHVYWYRQLPEEGLKFMVYLQKENIIDESGMPKERFSAEFPKEGPSILRIQQVVRGDSAAYFCASSPSGGETQYFGPGTRLLVL.

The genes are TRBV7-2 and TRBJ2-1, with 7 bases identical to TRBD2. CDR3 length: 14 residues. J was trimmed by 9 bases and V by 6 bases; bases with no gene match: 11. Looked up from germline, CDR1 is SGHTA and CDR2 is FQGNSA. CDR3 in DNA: TGTGCCAGCAGTCCCTGGCGGGAGACGAGTGAGCAGTTCTTC. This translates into CASSPWRETSEQFF.

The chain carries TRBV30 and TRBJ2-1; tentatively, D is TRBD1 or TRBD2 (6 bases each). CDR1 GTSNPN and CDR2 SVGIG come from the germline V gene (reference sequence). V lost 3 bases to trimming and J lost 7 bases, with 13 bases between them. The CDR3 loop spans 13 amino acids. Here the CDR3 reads CAWRGRGRNEQFF. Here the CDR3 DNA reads TGTGCCTGGAGGGGTAGGGGGAGGAATGAGCAGTTCTTC.

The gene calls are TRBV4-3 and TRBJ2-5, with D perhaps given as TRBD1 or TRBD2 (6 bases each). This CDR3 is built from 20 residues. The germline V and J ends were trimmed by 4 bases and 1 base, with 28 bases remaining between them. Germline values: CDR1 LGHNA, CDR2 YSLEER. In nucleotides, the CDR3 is TGCGCCAGCAGCCCAGGGACGTCTAGCGCCCGAAAGGGGGTCCAAGAGACCCAGTACTTC. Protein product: CASSPGTSSARKGVQETQYF.

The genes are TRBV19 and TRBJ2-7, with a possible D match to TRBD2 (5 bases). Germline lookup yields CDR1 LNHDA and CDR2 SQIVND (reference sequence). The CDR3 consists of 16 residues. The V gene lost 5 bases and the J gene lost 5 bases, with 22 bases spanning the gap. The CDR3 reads CASSSPRAGSIDEQYF. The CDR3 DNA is TGTGCCAGTAGTTCCCCCCGGGCGGGTTCTATCGACGAGCAGTACTTC.

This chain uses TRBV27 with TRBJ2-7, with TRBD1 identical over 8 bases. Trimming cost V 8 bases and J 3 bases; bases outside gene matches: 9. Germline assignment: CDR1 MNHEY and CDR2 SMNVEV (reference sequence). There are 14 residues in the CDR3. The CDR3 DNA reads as TGTGCCAGCGCCAGGACAGGGAGGTTCTACGAGCAGTACTTC. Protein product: CASARTGRFYEQYF.

Here the CDR3 DNA reads TGCGCCAGCAGCTTGTCAGTGGGTGGCAATCAGCCCCAGCATTTT. Amino acids: CASSLSVGGNQPQHF. The chain recombines TRBV5-1 with TRBJ1-5; D not resolved. Trimming pared 1 base from V and 2 bases from J, leaving 10 bases between. The CDR3 has 15 residues. Germline V gene data show CDR1 as SGHRS and CDR2 as YFSETQ.

CDR3 sequence reads: CASRRGTVEADTQYF. For the CDR3, the DNA is TGTGCCAGCAGGCGAGGGACTGTTGAGGCAGATACGCAGTATTTT. The chain recombines TRBV3-1 (or the pseudogene TRBV3-2) with TRBJ2-3, with TRBD2 as a possible D gene (6 bases). The ends were cut back, 6 bases at V and 4 bases at J, with 17 bases in the middle. The CDR3 runs 15 residues. The germline gives CDR1 LGHDT, CDR2 YNNKEL (reference sequence).

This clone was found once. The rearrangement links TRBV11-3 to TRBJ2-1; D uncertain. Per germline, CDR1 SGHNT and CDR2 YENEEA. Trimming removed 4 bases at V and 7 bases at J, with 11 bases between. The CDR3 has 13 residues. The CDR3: CASSSPYINEQFF. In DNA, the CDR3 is TGTGCCAGCAGCTCGCCGTACATAAATGAGCAGTTCTTC.

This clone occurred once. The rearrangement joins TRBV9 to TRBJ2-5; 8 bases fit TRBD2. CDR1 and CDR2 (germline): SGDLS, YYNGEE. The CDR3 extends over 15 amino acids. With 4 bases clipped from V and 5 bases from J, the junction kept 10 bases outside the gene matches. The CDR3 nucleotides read TGTGCCAGCAGCCCTCGGGAGGGCGCGGGGGAGACCCAGTACTTC. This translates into CASSPREGAGETQYF. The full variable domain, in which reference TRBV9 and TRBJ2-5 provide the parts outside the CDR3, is DSGVTQTPKHLITATGQRVTLRCSPRSGDLSVYWYQQSLDQGLQFLIQYYNGEERAKGNILERFSAQQFPDLHSELNLSSLELGDSALYFCASSPREGAGETQYFGPGTRLLVL.

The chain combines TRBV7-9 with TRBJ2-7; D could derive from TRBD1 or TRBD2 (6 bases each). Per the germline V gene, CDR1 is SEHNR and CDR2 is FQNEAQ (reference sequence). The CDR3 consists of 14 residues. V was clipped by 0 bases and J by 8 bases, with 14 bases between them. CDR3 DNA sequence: TGTGCCAGCAGCTTAGCAGGGGGTGGGACTCAGCAGTACTTC. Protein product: CASSLAGGGTQQYF.

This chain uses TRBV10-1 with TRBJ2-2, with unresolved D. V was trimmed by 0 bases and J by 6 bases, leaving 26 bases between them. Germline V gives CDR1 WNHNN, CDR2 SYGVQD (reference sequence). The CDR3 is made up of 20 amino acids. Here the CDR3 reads CASSESLTRSPAPSPGELFF. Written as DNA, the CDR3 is TGCGCCAGCAGTGAGTCGTTGACAAGATCCCCCGCCCCTTCCCCCGGGGAGCTGTTTTTT.

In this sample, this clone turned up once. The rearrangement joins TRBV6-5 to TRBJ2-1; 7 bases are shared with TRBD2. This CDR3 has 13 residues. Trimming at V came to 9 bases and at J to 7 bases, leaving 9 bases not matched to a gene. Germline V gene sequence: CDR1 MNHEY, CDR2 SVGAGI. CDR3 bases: TGTGCCAGTCGGGACTACCAAGATAATGAGCAGTTCTTC. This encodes CASRDYQDNEQFF.

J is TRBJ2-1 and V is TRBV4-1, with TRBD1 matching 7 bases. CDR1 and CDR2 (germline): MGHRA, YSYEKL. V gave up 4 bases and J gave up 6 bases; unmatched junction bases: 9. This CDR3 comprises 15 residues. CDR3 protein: CASSRQGSLSNEQFF. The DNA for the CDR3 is TGCGCCAGCAGCCGACAGGGAAGCCTTTCCAATGAGCAGTTCTTC.